Listed below are T cell receptor beta chains from one sample, sequenced in a study of spatial heterogeneity in lung cancer. TCRdb re-called the 5' RACE reads through MiXCR, storing one row per CDR3 protein. This repertoire shows over 70,000 distinct CDR3 sequences, approximately 9% found once; its top ten account for approximately 1.8%. The sample in question was PBMCs, obtained at follow-up. The receptors here all came from a female donor with early-stage non-small cell lung cancer. CDR3s include the opening cysteine and the closing phenylalanine or tryptophan. A D gene is named only where the DNA matches it firmly. Part of the rows lack a size; the others show once, few, many or a class for expanded clones.

J gene: TRBJ2-3; CDR3 length: 14; D gene: TRBD1; V gene: TRBV6-5; clone size: .; CDR3 DNA: TGTGCCAGCAGCCGCAGGACAGGGATAAATACGCAGTATTTT; CDR3 protein: CASSRRTGINTQYF
J gene: TRBJ1-5; CDR3 length: 15; D gene: TRBD1; V gene: TRBV28; clone size: few; CDR3 DNA: TGTGCCAGCAGCCGCGGGGACAGGGACCATCAGCCCCAGCATTTT; CDR3 protein: CASSRGDRDHQPQHF
J gene: TRBJ1-2; CDR3 length: 14; D gene: TRBD1; V gene: TRBV5-1; clone size: many; CDR3 DNA: TGCGCCAGCAGCCCTGGACAGGGGAACTATGGCTACACCTTC; CDR3 protein: CASSPGQGNYGYTF
J gene: TRBJ1-1; CDR3 length: 15; D gene: TRBD1; V gene: TRBV20-1; clone size: few; CDR3 DNA: TGCAGTGCTAGAGCCCGCCGGGACAGGGGTACTGAAGCTTTCTTT; CDR3 protein: CSARARRDRGTEAFF
J gene: TRBJ2-2; CDR3 length: 15; D gene: .; V gene: TRBV20-1; clone size: many; CDR3 DNA: TGCAGTGCTAGAGATCGGACAGCGAACACCGGGGAGCTGTTTTTT; CDR3 protein: CSARDRTANTGELFF
J gene: TRBJ2-4; CDR3 length: 15; D gene: TRBD1; V gene: TRBV5-5; clone size: .; CDR3 DNA: TGTGCCAGCAGCTTGGCAAACAGGGGTGGGAACATTCAGTACTTC; CDR3 protein: CASSLANRGGNIQYF
J gene: TRBJ2-3; CDR3 length: 11; D gene: .; V gene: TRBV7-9; clone size: many; CDR3 DNA: TGTGCCAGCAGCTCCCTGGATACGCAGTATTTT; CDR3 protein: CASSSLDTQYF
J gene: TRBJ2-2; CDR3 length: 16; D gene: TRBD1; V gene: TRBV19; clone size: many; CDR3 DNA: TGTGCCAGTAGTATCCCGGACAGGGTCAGCACCGGGGAGCTGTTTTTT; CDR3 protein: CASSIPDRVSTGELFF
J gene: TRBJ1-5; CDR3 length: 14; D gene: .; V gene: TRBV9; clone size: .; CDR3 DNA: TGTGCCAGCAGCGCGAACAGCTACAATCAGCCCCAGCATTTT; CDR3 protein: CASSANSYNQPQHF
J gene: TRBJ1-2; CDR3 length: 13; D gene: .; V gene: TRBV7-9; clone size: many; CDR3 DNA: TGTGCCAGCAGCTTCTGGGAGGGAGGAGGCTACACCTTC; CDR3 protein: CASSFWEGGGYTF
J gene: TRBJ2-1; CDR3 length: 15; D gene: .; V gene: TRBV7-2; clone size: few; CDR3 DNA: TGTGCCAGCAGCTTAAGCCTAGCGAGTTACAATGAGCAGTTCTTC; CDR3 protein: CASSLSLASYNEQFF
J gene: TRBJ1-5; CDR3 length: 13; D gene: .; V gene: TRBV25-1; clone size: many; CDR3 DNA: TGTGCCAGCAGTGAATACAGTCAACAGCCCCAGCATTTT; CDR3 protein: CASSEYSQQPQHF
J gene: TRBJ2-1; CDR3 length: 14; D gene: TRBD2; V gene: TRBV5-1; clone size: .; CDR3 DNA: TGCGCCAGCAGCTTAGACACTAGCGGGAATGAGCAGTTCTTC; CDR3 protein: CASSLDTSGNEQFF
J gene: TRBJ2-3; CDR3 length: 18; D gene: TRBD2; V gene: TRBV7-3; clone size: many; CDR3 DNA: TGTGCCAGCAGCTTAGGGACTAGCGGGAGAGCTTGGACAGATACGCAGTATTTT; CDR3 protein: CASSLGTSGRAWTDTQYF
J gene: TRBJ2-7; CDR3 length: 15; D gene: TRBD2; V gene: TRBV19; clone size: many; CDR3 DNA: TGTGCCAGTTCCGCTAGCGGGAGGCCGACCTACGAGCAGTACTTC; CDR3 protein: CASSASGRPTYEQYF
J gene: TRBJ2-2; CDR3 length: 13; D gene: .; V gene: TRBV3-1; clone size: .; CDR3 DNA: TGTGCCAGCAGCCAAGAATACGTCGGGGAGCTGTTTTTT; CDR3 protein: CASSQEYVGELFF
J gene: TRBJ1-4; CDR3 length: 15; D gene: TRBD1; V gene: TRBV29-1; clone size: many; CDR3 DNA: TGCAGCGTTGCCCATGGACAGGGGGCTAATGAAAAACTGTTTTTT; CDR3 protein: CSVAHGQGANEKLFF
J gene: TRBJ1-1; CDR3 length: 13; D gene: TRBD1; V gene: TRBV5-1; clone size: .; CDR3 DNA: TGCGCCAGCGACACAGGGGGCGGCACTGAAGCTTTCTTT; CDR3 protein: CASDTGGGTEAFF
J gene: TRBJ1-5; CDR3 length: 15; D gene: .; V gene: TRBV19; clone size: many; CDR3 DNA: TGTGCCAGTAGTATAACGGGCCACGGGAATCAGCCCCAGCATTTT; CDR3 protein: CASSITGHGNQPQHF
J gene: TRBJ2-1; CDR3 length: 12; D gene: TRBD1; V gene: TRBV24-1; clone size: many; CDR3 DNA: TGTGCCACCAGCCGACAGGGCAATGAGCAGTTCTTC; CDR3 protein: CATSRQGNEQFF
J gene: TRBJ1-1; CDR3 length: 13; D gene: .; V gene: TRBV29-1; clone size: many; CDR3 DNA: TGCAGCGTTGCGGCCCCAGTGGGCACTGAAGCTTTCTTT; CDR3 protein: CSVAAPVGTEAFF
J gene: TRBJ2-3; CDR3 length: 16; D gene: .; V gene: TRBV7-9; clone size: many; CDR3 DNA: TGTGCCAGCAGTTCCAACAGAGGGTATTCCACAGATACGCAGTATTTT; CDR3 protein: CASSSNRGYSTDTQYF
J gene: TRBJ2-2; CDR3 length: 16; D gene: .; V gene: TRBV5-5; clone size: many; CDR3 DNA: TGTGCCAGCATACACCCAGGAGGGGCGAACACCGGGGAGCTGTTTTTT; CDR3 protein: CASIHPGGANTGELFF
J gene: TRBJ2-7; CDR3 length: 14; D gene: TRBD1; V gene: TRBV5-1; clone size: .; CDR3 DNA: TGCGCCAGCAGAGGTCAGGGGGCGCTGGACGAGCAGTACTTC; CDR3 protein: CASRGQGALDEQYF
J gene: TRBJ1-5; CDR3 length: 15; D gene: .; V gene: TRBV5-6; clone size: few; CDR3 DNA: TGTGCCAGCAGCTTGGCCGTTCGATCCTGGCAGCCCCAGCATTTT; CDR3 protein: CASSLAVRSWQPQHF
J gene: TRBJ1-1; CDR3 length: 13; D gene: TRBD1; V gene: TRBV11-2; clone size: many; CDR3 DNA: TGTGCCAGCAGCAAGACAGGGGTCACTGAAGCTTTCTTT; CDR3 protein: CASSKTGVTEAFF
J gene: TRBJ2-7; CDR3 length: 12; D gene: .; V gene: TRBV7-9; clone size: many; CDR3 DNA: TGTGCCAGCGTCGGAGGCTCCTACGAGCAGTACTTC; CDR3 protein: CASVGGSYEQYF
J gene: TRBJ2-1; CDR3 length: 14; D gene: .; V gene: TRBV9; clone size: few; CDR3 DNA: TGTGCCAGCAGCTTTGGTGGGACTCCGGATGAGCAGTTCTTC; CDR3 protein: CASSFGGTPDEQFF
J gene: TRBJ2-7; CDR3 length: 15; D gene: .; V gene: TRBV7-9; clone size: many; CDR3 DNA: TGTGCCAGCAGCTTAGTTCCGGCCACTCCTTACGAGCAGTACTTC; CDR3 protein: CASSLVPATPYEQYF
J gene: TRBJ2-5; CDR3 length: 13; D gene: .; V gene: TRBV7-6; clone size: many; CDR3 DNA: TGTGCCAGCAGCCCGACGGCTCAAGAGACCCAGTACTTC; CDR3 protein: CASSPTAQETQYF
J gene: TRBJ2-1; CDR3 length: 13; D gene: .; V gene: TRBV13; clone size: many; CDR3 DNA: TGTGCCAGCAGCTTAGACTCAGTTAATGAGCAGTTCTTC; CDR3 protein: CASSLDSVNEQFF
J gene: TRBJ1-4; CDR3 length: 13; D gene: TRBD1; V gene: TRBV20-1; clone size: many; CDR3 DNA: TGCAGTGTTCCACGGGCAGGGGGTGAAAAACTGTTTTTT; CDR3 protein: CSVPRAGGEKLFF